Listed here are 30 T cell receptor beta chains from one sample, sequenced in a study of blood T cells in healthy people across ages. PCR was performed a second time for about 6 to 11 cycles using a sample-barcoded 5' primer and a J-beta primer mix. TCRdb ran MiXCR on the 5' RACE reads and lists one entry per CDR3 protein. The sample has about 1.5 million distinct CDR3 sequences; 35% to 45% are singletons. What was sequenced was blood. The receptors here all came from a woman younger than 35 in good health.

The chain joins TRBV27 to TRBJ2-1; a weak D match, TRBD2 (5 bases). CDR3 length: 13 residues. Germline V CDR1 and CDR2: MNHEY, SMNVEV (reference sequence). V lost 6 bases, J lost 6 bases, and 12 bases lay in between. The CDR3 DNA follows: TGTGCCAGCAGGATACTAGACTCCAATGAGCAGTTCTTC. It translates to CASRILDSNEQFF.

This clonotype was observed a few times. The CDR3 sequence: CASSTGFRNEQFF. CDR3 nucleotide sequence: TGTGCCAGCTCGACAGGGTTTCGCAATGAGCAGTTCTTC. The chain recombines TRBV6-2 or TRBV6-3 with TRBJ2-1, with TRBD1 matching 7 bases. This CDR3 contains 13 residues. Germline values: CDR1 MNHEY, CDR2 SVGEGT. V lost 8 bases, J lost 6 bases, and 7 bases stayed unmatched.

The V and J genes are TRBV2 and TRBJ2-7, with D possibly being TRBD1 (6 bases). Trimming cost V 6 bases and J 1 base, with 19 bases left between them. The CDR3 is 16 amino acids. The germline V gene encodes CDR1 SNHLY and CDR2 FYNNEI. The CDR3 DNA reads as TGTGCCAGCAGCCAACTGGGACAAGAGCTATCCTACGAGCAGTACTTC. Protein product: CASSQLGQELSYEQYF.

The chain carries TRBV11-2 and TRBJ2-7; 9 nucleotides line up with TRBD1. Germline lookup yields CDR1 SGHAT and CDR2 FQNNGV. Trimming took 6 bases from V and 2 from J; bases not matched to a gene: 5. There are 14 residues in the CDR3. The CDR3 is CASSVDRGTYEQYF. Here the CDR3 DNA reads TGTGCCAGCAGTGTCGACAGGGGGACCTACGAGCAGTACTTC.

This clonotype occurred a few times. The chain uses TRBV5-1 and TRBJ1-1; a possible D gene is TRBD1 (5 bases). Deletions cut 0 bases from V and 3 bases from J, with 12 bases between. Germline CDR1 SGHRS, CDR2 YFSETQ. This CDR3 is 15 amino acids long. This CDR3 reads CASSLVGGGDTEAFF. The DNA of the CDR3 is TGCGCCAGCAGCTTGGTGGGAGGAGGGGACACTGAAGCTTTCTTT.

This sequence joins TRBV20-1 and TRBJ1-2; D gene unclear. This CDR3 is 16 amino acids long. Germline V gene lookup returns CDR1 DFQATT and CDR2 SNEGSKA (reference sequence). With 0 bases removed from V and 2 bases from J, the gap between germline ends came to 16 bases. The CDR3 sequence: CSARDLTATLNYGYTF. For the CDR3, the DNA is TGCAGTGCTAGAGATCTAACAGCGACGTTAAACTATGGCTACACCTTC.

V gene TRBV4-1 combines with J gene TRBJ1-2; 9 bases are a match to TRBD1. Germline V gives CDR1 MGHRA, CDR2 YSYEKL. V dropped 5 bases and J dropped 5; count of bases not matched to a gene: 9. CDR3 length: 15 residues. The CDR3 spells CASSVTGTGPYGYTF. Here the CDR3 DNA reads TGCGCCAGCAGCGTAACCGGGACAGGGCCTTATGGCTACACCTTC.

This clonotype was recorded at least ten times. This clone may be a read error of a much larger clone one base away. V usage is TRBV4-3 and J usage is TRBJ2-7; D is unclear. CDR3 length equals 13 residues. CDR1 and CDR2 (germline): LGHNA, YSLEER. With 4 bases removed from V and 7 bases from J, the gap between germline ends came to 14 bases. The CDR3 is CASSPFDWGEQYF. The CDR3 coding sequence is TGCGCCAGCAGCCCATTTGACTGGGGTGAGCAGTACTTC.

This clonotype was recorded a few times. The CDR3 here is CASRSRERTDTQYF. As DNA, the CDR3 is TGTGCCAGCAGGTCCCGGGAGAGAACCGATACGCAGTATTTT. The chain has TRBV6-5 and TRBJ2-3, with D possibly matching TRBD2 (6 bases). The CDR3 sequence is 14 residues long. Germline loops: CDR1 MNHEY, CDR2 SVGAGI. V lost 6 bases and J 6 bases, leaving 16 bases between the germline ends.

This rearrangement joins TRBV6-2 or TRBV6-3 to TRBJ1-2; TRBD1 is a possible D gene (5 bases). Germline lookup yields CDR1 MNHEY and CDR2 SVGEGT. The CDR3 has 14 residues. V lost 3 bases to trimming and J lost 4 bases, with 12 bases between them. In DNA form, the CDR3 reads TGTGCCAGCAGTTATGTTGCAGGGACCTATGGCTACACCTTC. It codes for CASSYVAGTYGYTF.

V is TRBV5-1 and J is TRBJ2-2, with D perhaps matching TRBD2 (6 bases). V was clipped by 4 bases and J by 6 bases, with 13 bases between them. CDR1 is SGHRS and CDR2 is YFSETQ in the germline V gene. The CDR3 length is 14 residues. The chain's CDR3 is CASSRREYSGELFF. Here the CDR3 DNA reads TGCGCCAGCAGCCGCCGGGAGTATTCCGGGGAGCTGTTTTTT.

The J gene is TRBJ2-3, the V gene TRBV20-1; a weak D match, TRBD2 (7 bases). Germline CDR1 reads DFQATT; CDR2 reads SNEGSKA (reference sequence). The length of the CDR3 is 15 residues. Deletions cut 1 base from V and 4 bases from J, with 15 bases between. This chain's CDR3 is CSARVYGGPPDTQYF. The CDR3 DNA follows: TGCAGTGCTAGAGTGTACGGGGGGCCCCCAGATACGCAGTATTTT.

The V gene is TRBV10-3, the J gene TRBJ2-7; D is unclear. CDR3 size: 17 residues. Trimming shortened V by 0 bases and J by 4 bases, and 19 bases separated the two germline ends. CDR1 and CDR2 from the germline V gene are ENHRY and SYGVKD. Here the CDR3 reads CAISESHSGLPPYEQYF. CDR3 DNA: TGTGCCATCAGTGAGTCCCATTCGGGCCTTCCCCCGTACGAGCAGTACTTC.

The gene calls are TRBV29-1 and TRBJ1-1; D may be TRBD1 (6 bases). Germline V CDR1 and CDR2: SQVTM, ANQGSEA. V was pared by 6 bases and J by 8 bases, with 16 bases between. This CDR3 spans 12 amino acids. The CDR3 protein is CSVEAGEAEAFF. The CDR3 DNA follows: TGCAGCGTCGAGGCAGGGGAGGCAGAAGCTTTCTTT.

The table lists this clonotype with a few counts. The chain carries TRBV24-1 and TRBJ2-3; tentatively, D is TRBD1 or TRBD2 (6 bases each). CDR1 KGHDR and CDR2 SFDVKD come from the germline V gene. The CDR3 totals 15 residues. Trimming removed 2 bases at V and 0 bases at J, with 8 bases between. The CDR3 sequence is CATSDWGASTDTQYF. The CDR3 DNA sequence: TGTGCCACCAGTGATTGGGGGGCTAGCACAGATACGCAGTATTTT.

The chain links TRBV3-1 to TRBJ2-3, with unresolved D. Germline assignment: CDR1 LGHDT and CDR2 YNNKEL (reference sequence). The CDR3 loop spans 15 amino acids. Trimming cost V 0 bases and J 5 bases, with 12 bases left between them. The CDR3 loop is CASSQDPHWGDTQYF. As DNA, the CDR3 is TGTGCCAGCAGCCAAGATCCCCACTGGGGAGATACGCAGTATTTT.

The J gene is TRBJ2-1, the V gene TRBV7-2, with TRBD2 matching 7 bases. J was trimmed by 5 bases and V by 6 bases; bases with no gene match: 13. Germline V gene sequence: CDR1 SGHTA, CDR2 FQGNSA. CDR3 length: 16 residues. In DNA form, the CDR3 reads TGTGCCAGCAGTTCCCAGCAACGGGGGGTTAACAATGAGCAGTTCTTC. Translation gives CASSSQQRGVNNEQFF.

This chain uses TRBV2 with TRBJ1-4; D possibly corresponds to TRBD1 (5 bases). Trimming removed 6 bases from V and 12 bases from J, with 11 bases in between. The germline V gene has CDR1 SNHLY and CDR2 FYNNEI. The CDR3 is 11 residues long. The chain's CDR3 is CASRRRGELFF. The DNA for the CDR3 is TGTGCCAGCAGGAGGAGGGGAGAACTGTTTTTT.

The chain recombines TRBV19 with TRBJ2-1; 7 bases match TRBD2. J lost 5 bases, V lost 9 bases, and 13 bases had no gene match. There are 15 residues in the CDR3. Germline V gives CDR1 LNHDA, CDR2 SQIVND (reference sequence). CDR3 coding DNA: TGTGCCAGCCCTCGGGCGGGAGTTTCCCACAATGAGCAGTTCTTC. It translates to CASPRAGVSHNEQFF.

V is TRBV6-2 or TRBV6-3 and J is TRBJ1-1, with 8 nucleotides matching TRBD1. The CDR3 contains 14 residues. V shed 5 bases, J shed 6 bases, and the junction held 8 bases outside the gene matches. Germline assignment: CDR1 MNHEY and CDR2 SVGEGT. Written as DNA, the CDR3 is TGTGCCAGCAGTCTTTCGACAGGGGCTCCTGAAGCTTTCTTT. Translating gives CASSLSTGAPEAFF.

The CDR3 DNA follows: TGTGCCAGCAGCCAACGGGACAGGGGCGGAATCGGCAATCAGCCCCAGCATTTT. Amino acid sequence: CASSQRDRGGIGNQPQHF. The chain links TRBV4-2 to TRBJ1-5, with 10 bases that match TRBD1. The CDR3 loop spans 18 amino acids. V gave up 2 bases and J gave up 2 bases; unmatched junction bases: 9. Per the germline V gene, CDR1 is LGHNA and CDR2 is YNFKEQ.

The rearrangement uses TRBV2 and TRBJ1-2; perhaps TRBD1 as D (5 bases). Germline V gives CDR1 SNHLY, CDR2 FYNNEI. The CDR3 runs 12 residues. Trimming took 5 bases from V and 13 from J, leaving 17 bases between them. The CDR3 nucleotides are TGTGCCAGCAGTCTATATTCAGGGCCGTCCACCTTC. Translating gives CASSLYSGPSTF. Complete variable domain (other parts from reference TRBV2 and TRBJ1-2): EPEVTQTPSHQVTQMGQEVILRCVPISNHLYFYWYRQILGQKVEFLVSFYNNEISEKSEIFDDQFSVERPDGSNFTLKIRSTKLEDSAMYFCASSLYSGPSTFGSGTRLTVV.

The chain links TRBV4-2 to TRBJ2-3; 7 bases are a match to TRBD1. CDR1 and CDR2 from the germline V gene are LGHNA and YNFKEQ. There are 16 residues in the CDR3. The V segment lost 1 base and the J segment 1 base; nucleotides outside the gene matches: 5. CDR3 in amino acids: CASSQGQGVRTDTQYF. As DNA, the CDR3 is TGTGCCAGCAGCCAAGGACAGGGAGTGCGCACAGATACGCAGTATTTT.

The chain recombines TRBV5-1 with TRBJ1-1, with unresolved D. The V and J ends lost 1 base and 4 bases respectively, with 11 bases between them. The CDR3 runs 14 residues. Germline V gene data show CDR1 as SGHRS and CDR2 as YFSETQ. The CDR3 DNA reads TGCGCCAGCAGCTTGCCGGGAACCAGCACTGAAGCTTTCTTT. Encoded protein: CASSLPGTSTEAFF.

This clonotype came up a few times. The chain has TRBV27 and TRBJ2-7; TRBD2 might be the D (5 bases). The CDR3 totals 14 residues. Trimming removed 4 bases from V and 4 bases from J, with 14 bases in between. Germline CDR1 MNHEY, CDR2 SMNVEV (reference sequence). The CDR3 sequence is CASSSTAGLYEQYF. As DNA, the CDR3 is TGTGCCAGCAGTTCTACGGCGGGCTTATACGAGCAGTACTTC.

Details on this clonotype: Given a much more abundant clone one base away, this may be a read error. The chain is built from TRBV5-1 and TRBJ2-7, with D perhaps matching TRBD2 (5 bases). Germline-derived CDR1 and CDR2 are SGHRS and YFSETQ. Deletions cut 4 bases from V and 5 bases from J, with 7 bases between. The CDR3 runs to 11 residues. CDR3 amino acids: CASSEADEQYF. The CDR3, as DNA: TGCGCCAGCAGCGAAGCGGACGAGCAGTACTTC.

This clonotype was counted between two and nine times. The V call is TRBV6-2 or TRBV6-3, the J call TRBJ2-1; D might be TRBD2 (6 bases). Germline assignment: CDR1 MNHEY and CDR2 SVGEGT. The length of the CDR3 is 15 residues. Trimming left V 6 bases short and J 0 bases short, with 12 bases between. The CDR3 region has the DNA TGTGCCAGCAGCCTCTATAGCGGCTCCTACAATGAGCAGTTCTTC. This gives the protein CASSLYSGSYNEQFF.

This clonotype showed up just a few times. The chain is built from TRBV19 and TRBJ2-3; 8 nucleotides match TRBD2. Per the germline V gene, CDR1 is LNHDA and CDR2 is SQIVND (reference sequence). CDR3 size: 18 residues. Losses at the gene ends were 3 bases for V and 0 bases for J; bases not matched to a gene: 11. CDR3 loop: CASSIPETSGASTDTQYF. In DNA, the CDR3 is TGTGCCAGTAGTATCCCCGAAACTAGCGGAGCGAGCACAGATACGCAGTATTTT.

This clonotype came up a few times. This sequence joins TRBV20-1 and TRBJ2-3; possibly TRBD2 for D (6 bases). V was clipped by 0 bases and J by 2 bases, with 18 bases between them. The CDR3 is 17 amino acids. CDR1 is DFQATT and CDR2 is SNEGSKA in the germline V gene (reference sequence). CDR3 DNA sequence: TGCAGTGCTAGAGACCCTTTCGGGACTGAGCCCACAGATACGCAGTATTTT. This codes for CSARDPFGTEPTDTQYF.

The rearrangement joins TRBV20-1 to TRBJ1-2; a weak D match, TRBD1 (6 bases). Between the trimmed V and J ends, which lost 6 bases and 4 bases, there was a span of 21 bases. In germline, CDR1 is DFQATT, CDR2 SNEGSKA (reference sequence). CDR3 size: 15 residues. The CDR3 sequence is CSADPPTGVFYGYTF. For the CDR3, the DNA is TGCAGTGCGGACCCCCCGACAGGCGTATTCTATGGCTACACCTTC.